The 27 T cell receptor beta chains given below trace back to one sample, sequenced in a study of CD8+ T cells in alopecia areata. As for treatment: oral pan-JAK inhibitor, 5-10 mg twice daily. RNA extraction and reverse transcription yielded cDNA as sequencing template. Repertoires were generated with immunoSEQ multiplex PCR, while TCRdb's copy carries only in-frame clones and drops some. The sample includes fewer than 350,000 clones, about 62% of them seen just once. This specimen was CD4+ T cells sorted from blood, taken at week 24, from a patient treated with tofacitinib. The receptor set was obtained from a human donor with alopecia areata.

This clone turned up a few times. This chain links TRBV30 with TRBJ2-7; D uncertain. Germline V gene lookup returns CDR1 GTSNPN and CDR2 SVGIG (reference sequence). CDR3 length equals 11 residues. The ends were cut back, 2 bases at V and 8 bases at J, with 10 bases in the middle. CDR3 protein: CAWSPSLKQYF. CDR3 sequence (DNA): TGTGCCTGGAGTCCCTCTCTCAAGCAGTACTTC.

J is TRBJ1-1 and V is TRBV30, with a possible D match to TRBD1 (6 bases). The ends were cut back, 0 bases at V and 5 bases at J, with 16 bases in the middle. Germline CDR1 and CDR2: GTSNPN and SVGIG (reference sequence). This CDR3 contains 15 residues. In DNA form, the CDR3 reads TGTGCCTGGAGTGTACAGGCACAGGGTGAAACTGAAGCTTTCTTT. Its protein product is CAWSVQAQGETEAFF.

The genes are TRBV29-1 and TRBJ2-7, with D maybe TRBD1 (6 bases). The V gene lost 4 bases and the J gene lost 4 bases, with 20 bases spanning the gap. CDR3 length: 15 amino acids. Germline-derived CDR1 and CDR2 are SQVTM and ANQGSEA. The CDR3 spells CSVAGTKPNPYEQYF. The DNA for the CDR3 is TGCAGCGTTGCCGGGACAAAACCCAACCCGTACGAGCAGTACTTC.

This clone was seen once. J is TRBJ1-1 and V is TRBV29-1; D possibly corresponds to TRBD1 (6 bases). There are 15 residues in the CDR3. Trimming removed 7 bases from V and 2 bases from J, with 20 bases in between. From germline, CDR1 is SQVTM and CDR2 ANQGSEA. The CDR3 DNA reads as TGCAGCGCGAGGGAATTCGAAGGGGGAAACACTGAAGCTTTCTTT. This encodes CSAREFEGGNTEAFF.

In this sample, this clone turned up a few times. The chain uses TRBV29-1 and TRBJ2-5; unclear D gene. V was shortened by 4 bases and J by 0 bases, with 3 bases between the two germline ends. The CDR3 totals 11 residues. In germline, CDR1 is SQVTM, CDR2 ANQGSEA. The CDR3 loop reads CSVVDQETQYF. As DNA, the CDR3 is TGCAGCGTTGTAGACCAAGAGACCCAGTACTTC.

This chain links TRBV7-2 with TRBJ1-1, with D uncertain. Germline loops: CDR1 SGHTA, CDR2 FQGNSA. Trimming cost V 5 bases and J 1 base, with 8 bases left between them. The CDR3 is 13 amino acids. CDR3 loop: CASSREQNTEAFF. CDR3 in DNA: TGTGCCAGCAGCCGAGAGCAGAACACTGAAGCTTTCTTT.

This clone was found many times. In the same sample, other DNA sequences code for this CDR3. V usage is TRBV5-1 and J usage is TRBJ2-6; D is unclear. The CDR3 sequence is 15 residues long. CDR1 SGHRS and CDR2 YFSETQ come from the germline V gene. Trimming took off 3 bases at V and 1 base at J, with 8 bases between the two ends. For the CDR3, the DNA is TGCGCCAGCAGCTCCGATACTTCTGGGGCCAACGTCCTGACTTTC. Protein: CASSSDTSGANVLTF.

The rearrangement uses TRBV30 and TRBJ2-6; the D gene is possibly TRBD1 (5 bases). The V gene's germline CDR1 is GTSNPN and CDR2 SVGIG (reference sequence). The CDR3 loop spans 14 amino acids. The V gene lost 5 bases and the J gene lost 9 bases, with 17 bases spanning the gap. CDR3 protein: CAWLKVTDINVLTF. The CDR3 nucleotides are TGTGCCTGGCTGAAAGTGACAGATATCAACGTCCTGACTTTC.

The rearrangement links TRBV6-5 to TRBJ2-3; D perhaps matches TRBD1 (6 bases). The CDR3 loop spans 15 amino acids. CDR1 is MNHEY and CDR2 is SVGAGI in the germline V gene. Trimming stripped 1 base from V and 4 bases from J, with 12 bases between. The CDR3 DNA reads TGTGCCAGCAGTTACTTACCGGCAGGGGCAGATACGCAGTATTTT. It yields the protein CASSYLPAGADTQYF.

This clone was counted between two and nine times. The chain recombines TRBV14 with TRBJ2-7; the D gene could be TRBD1 or TRBD2 (5 bases each). The V end lost 4 bases, the J end lost 7 bases, and 20 bases lay between the germline ends. Germline CDR1 reads SGHDN; CDR2 reads FVKESK. The length of the CDR3 is 15 residues. The CDR3 here is CASSRGRDPRGEQYF. CDR3 coding DNA: TGTGCCAGCAGCCGAGGTCGGGACCCTCGGGGTGAGCAGTACTTC. Filled out from reference TRBV14 and TRBJ2-7, the complete variable domain reads EAGVTQFPSHSVIEKGQTVTLRCDPISGHDNLYWYRRVMGKEIKFLLHFVKESKQDESGMPNNRFLAERTGGTYSTLKVQPAELEDSGVYFCASSRGRDPRGEQYFGPGTRLTVT.

This chain joins TRBV30 and TRBJ2-1; TRBD1 matches at 7 bases. Germline loops: CDR1 GTSNPN, CDR2 SVGIG (reference sequence). The ends lost 5 bases at V and 2 bases at J; junction bases unmatched: 6. CDR3 length: 14 amino acids. CDR3 DNA sequence: TGTGCCTGGGCGACAGGGCAAGCCTACAATGAGCAGTTCTTC. Amino acid sequence: CAWATGQAYNEQFF.

This clone was seen more than once but under ten times. The genes are TRBV4-2 and TRBJ2-5; D not resolved. CDR3 size: 18 residues. In germline, CDR1 is LGHNA, CDR2 YNFKEQ. Trimming shortened V by 0 bases and J by 0 bases, and 17 bases separated the two germline ends. In nucleotides, the CDR3 is TGTGCCAGCAGCCAAGATCTCTCGCGACCTACCGACCAAGAGACCCAGTACTTC. Translation: CASSQDLSRPTDQETQYF.

V gene TRBV25-1 combines with J gene TRBJ1-4, with no clear D. V lost 3 bases and J lost 14, with 10 bases in between. The V gene's germline CDR1 is MGHDK and CDR2 SYGVNS. This CDR3 has 11 residues. As DNA, the CDR3 is TGTGCCAGCAGTGATGCGGGGTTGCTGTTTTTT. Amino acid sequence: CASSDAGLLFF.

With respect to this clone: Because the CDR3's place on the DNA is in doubt, the DNA is left out and the CDR3 is given as listed by TCRdb. The V gene is TRBV28, the J gene TRBJ1-5. Germline V gives CDR1 MDHEN, CDR2 SYDVKM. The CDR3 is 14 residues long, ends included. The CDR3 sequence: CASSFGAGTQPQHF.

There are a few counts of this clone. The V gene is TRBV11-1, the J gene TRBJ1-3; D is uncertain. The V gene's germline CDR1 is SGHAT and CDR2 FQDESV (reference sequence). V was shortened by 5 bases and J by 4 bases, with 12 bases between the two germline ends. CDR3 length: 14 amino acids. The chain's CDR3 is CASSREVSGNTIYF. CDR3 sequence (DNA): TGTGCCAGCAGCCGCGAGGTATCGGGAAACACCATATATTTT.

The V gene is TRBV2, the J gene TRBJ1-2; no firm D call. The CDR3 length is 11 residues. V shed 2 bases and J shed 13 bases, with 11 bases lying between them. Germline-derived CDR1 and CDR2 are SNHLY and FYNNEI. The CDR3 region has the DNA TGTGCCAGCAGTGAATTGCCCGTTGCCACCTTC. Protein product: CASSELPVATF.

The chain is built from TRBV4-3 and TRBJ1-1; TRBD1 agrees at 8 bases. The J segment lost 5 bases and the V segment lost 0 bases, leaving 5 bases of the junction unmatched. CDR3 size: 15 residues. Germline lookup yields CDR1 LGHNA and CDR2 YSLEER. The CDR3 DNA reads as TGCGCCAGCAGCCAAGATCAGGGGGCGGTGACTGAAGCTTTCTTT. This codes for CASSQDQGAVTEAFF.

The rearrangement uses TRBV2 and TRBJ1-5; possible D gene TRBD1, 6 bases. V was trimmed by 4 bases and J by 6 bases, leaving 13 bases between them. CDR1 SNHLY and CDR2 FYNNEI come from the germline V gene. This CDR3 has 14 amino acids. The CDR3 spells CASSVMGAGQPQHF. Written as DNA, the CDR3 is TGTGCCAGCAGTGTCATGGGGGCTGGTCAGCCCCAGCATTTT.

The chain has TRBV7-2 and TRBJ2-1, with TRBD2 matching 10 bases. The CDR3 length is 15 residues. In germline, CDR1 is SGHTA, CDR2 FQGNSA. With V trimmed by 5 bases and J by 4 bases, 5 bases remained unmatched. This CDR3 is CASSITSGVYNEQFF. The CDR3 DNA sequence: TGTGCCAGCAGCATAACTAGCGGGGTGTACAATGAGCAGTTCTTC.

This chain uses TRBV28 with TRBJ2-1, with a possible D match to TRBD1 (5 bases). Trimming cost V 8 bases and J 0 bases, with 11 bases left between them. The germline V gene encodes CDR1 MDHEN and CDR2 SYDVKM. There are 14 residues in the CDR3. The CDR3 DNA is TGTGCCAGCCTAGGGGCCTACTCCTACAATGAGCAGTTCTTC. Its translation: CASLGAYSYNEQFF.

The genes are TRBV29-1 and TRBJ2-3, with 7 nucleotides matching TRBD1. The CDR3 sequence is 12 residues long. Germline loops: CDR1 SQVTM, CDR2 ANQGSEA. Trimming cost V 7 bases and J 2 bases; bases outside gene matches: 3. The CDR3 loop reads CSADRNTDTQYF. As DNA, the CDR3 is TGCAGCGCGGACAGGAACACAGATACGCAGTATTTT.

The chain links TRBV10-3 to TRBJ2-7, with D unresolved. V was trimmed by 11 bases and J by 1 base, leaving 9 bases between them. The CDR3 runs to 11 residues. Germline values: CDR1 ENHRY, CDR2 SYGVKD. The CDR3 sequence: CASRGSYEQYF. For the CDR3, the DNA is TGTGCCTCCAGAGGTTCCTACGAGCAGTACTTC.

The chain links TRBV2 to TRBJ2-2; 10 nucleotides match TRBD2. There are 14 residues in the CDR3. J was trimmed by 4 bases and V by 8 bases; bases with no gene match: 4. The germline gives CDR1 SNHLY, CDR2 FYNNEI. The CDR3 protein is CASRGLAVTGELFF. CDR3 DNA sequence: TGTGCCAGCCGAGGACTAGCGGTCACCGGGGAGCTGTTTTTT.

The table lists this clone with a count of one. This chain links TRBV29-1 with TRBJ1-2; D is uncertain. CDR3 length: 12 residues. Germline V gene sequence: CDR1 SQVTM, CDR2 ANQGSEA. Trimming stripped 3 bases from V and 3 bases from J, with 8 bases between. The CDR3 sequence is CSVDAPDYGYTF. CDR3 DNA: TGCAGCGTTGATGCCCCCGACTATGGCTACACCTTC.

This sequence joins TRBV5-1 and TRBJ2-7, with a possible D match to TRBD1 (6 bases). CDR1 and CDR2 from the germline V gene are SGHRS and YFSETQ. V was pared by 4 bases and J by 0 bases, with 14 bases between. The CDR3 extends over 15 amino acids. The CDR3 DNA follows: TGCGCCAGCAGCCACCTTGGGGGCAGCTCCTACGAGCAGTACTTC. It encodes CASSHLGGSSYEQYF.

The chain employs TRBV10-3 and TRBJ1-6; D is undetermined. The V gene lost 7 bases and the J gene lost 5 bases, with 12 bases spanning the gap. Germline values: CDR1 ENHRY, CDR2 SYGVKD. CDR3 size: 14 residues. CDR3 loop: CAIKAVNHNSPLHF. The CDR3, as DNA: TGTGCCATCAAAGCAGTGAATCATAATTCACCCCTCCACTTT.

V and J are TRBV2 and TRBJ2-3; 7 nucleotides line up with TRBD1. The CDR3 is 14 amino acids. V shed 4 bases, J shed 4 bases, and the junction held 5 bases outside the gene matches. Germline CDR1 and CDR2: SNHLY and FYNNEI. The CDR3 spells CASSADRDPDTQYF. CDR3 DNA: TGTGCCAGCAGTGCCGACAGGGACCCAGATACGCAGTATTTT.